This TCR beta chain was sequenced in a study of immune cell composition in non-small cell lung cancer. To note about this clone: Its antigen is unidentified. At one end, the junction sequence differs from germline, possibly due to a read error.

The CDR3 consists of 12 residues. Germline CDR1 and CDR2: MNHEY and SVGAGI. Profiled with immunoSEQ multiplex PCR; TCRdb holds only in-frame clones, not every one. Of nearly 10,000 clones in the sample, 65% to 70% are singletons; the top ten hold more than 7%. Study-level results: Tumour TCR-beta clonality was not significantly tied to smoking pack-years. Tumour-associated clones >0.5% occurred in roughly 30% of adenocarcinomas, less than 80% of squamous. Squamous lung tumours showed higher top 10 clone scores and clonality than adenocarcinomas.

The chain is built from TRBV6-5 and TRBJ2-5; D is tentatively TRBD1 or TRBD2 (5 bases each). This receptor was obtained from a human donor with non-small cell lung cancer. The sequenced material came from lung tumor tissue. The DNA for the CDR3 is TGTGCCAGCAGTTACTCGCAGGGACCCTCAAACTTC. Protein: CASSYSQGPSNF.